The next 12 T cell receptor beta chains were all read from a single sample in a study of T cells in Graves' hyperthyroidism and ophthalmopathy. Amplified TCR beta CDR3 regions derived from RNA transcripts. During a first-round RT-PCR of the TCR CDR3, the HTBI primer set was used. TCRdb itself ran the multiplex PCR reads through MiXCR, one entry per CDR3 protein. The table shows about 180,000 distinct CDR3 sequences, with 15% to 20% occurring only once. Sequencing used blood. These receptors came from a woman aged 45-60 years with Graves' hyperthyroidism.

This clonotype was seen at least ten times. In DNA, the CDR3 is TGTGCCAGTAGTATAGAGCTTTTAGAGACTGAAGCTTTCTTT. Translated: CASSIELLETEAFF. This chain links TRBV19 with TRBJ1-1, with D uncertain. The germline V gene encodes CDR1 LNHDA and CDR2 SQIVND (reference sequence). V was trimmed by 0 bases and J by 5 bases, leaving 10 bases between them. The CDR3 covers 14 residues.

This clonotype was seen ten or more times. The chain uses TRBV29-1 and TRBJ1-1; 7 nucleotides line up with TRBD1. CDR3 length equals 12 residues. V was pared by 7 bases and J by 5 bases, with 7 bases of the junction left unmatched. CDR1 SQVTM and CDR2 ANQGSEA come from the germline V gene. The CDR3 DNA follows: TGCAGCGGTACACAGGGGTGGACTGAAGCTTTCTTT. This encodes CSGTQGWTEAFF.

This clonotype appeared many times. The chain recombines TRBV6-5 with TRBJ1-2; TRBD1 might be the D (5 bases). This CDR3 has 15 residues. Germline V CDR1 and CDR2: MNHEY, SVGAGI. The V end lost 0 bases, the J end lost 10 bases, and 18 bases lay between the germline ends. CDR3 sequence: CASSYSMPKGLDYTF. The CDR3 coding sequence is TGTGCCAGCAGTTACTCGATGCCCAAGGGGCTTGACTACACCTTC.

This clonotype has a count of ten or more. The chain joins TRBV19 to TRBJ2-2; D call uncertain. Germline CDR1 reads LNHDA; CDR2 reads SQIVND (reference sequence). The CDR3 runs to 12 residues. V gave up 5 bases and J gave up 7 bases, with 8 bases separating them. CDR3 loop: CASSARSGELFF. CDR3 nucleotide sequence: TGTGCCAGTAGTGCCCGGAGCGGGGAGCTGTTTTTT.

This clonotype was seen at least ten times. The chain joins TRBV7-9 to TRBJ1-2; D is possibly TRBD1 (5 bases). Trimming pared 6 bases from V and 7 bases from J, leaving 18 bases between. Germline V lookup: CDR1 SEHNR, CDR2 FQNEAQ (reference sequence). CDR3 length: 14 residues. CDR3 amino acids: CASRGRDGDGGYTF. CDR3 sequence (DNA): TGTGCCAGCAGAGGACGGGACGGGGATGGTGGCTACACCTTC.

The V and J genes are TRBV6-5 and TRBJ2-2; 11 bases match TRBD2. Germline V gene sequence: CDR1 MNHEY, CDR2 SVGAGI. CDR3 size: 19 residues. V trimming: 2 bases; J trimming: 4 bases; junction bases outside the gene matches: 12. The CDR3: CASSYTTSGAPGATGELFF. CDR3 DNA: TGTGCCAGCAGTTACACGACTAGCGGGGCGCCCGGGGCCACCGGGGAGCTGTTTTTT.

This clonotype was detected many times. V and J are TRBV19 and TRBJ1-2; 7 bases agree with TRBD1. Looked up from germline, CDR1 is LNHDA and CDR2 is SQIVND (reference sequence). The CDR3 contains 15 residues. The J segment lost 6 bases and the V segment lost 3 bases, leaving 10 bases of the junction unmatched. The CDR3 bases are TGTGCCAGTAGTATCGGCGGACAGGTGGGCCATGGCTACACCTTC. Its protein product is CASSIGGQVGHGYTF.

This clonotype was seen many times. The DNA for the CDR3 is TGCAGTGCTAGAGATCTCGGCGAAGTGGGCAATCAGCCCCAGCATTTT. It encodes CSARDLGEVGNQPQHF. This chain joins TRBV20-1 and TRBJ1-5; D gene ambiguous. Between the trimmed V and J ends, which lost 0 bases and 2 bases, there was a span of 14 bases. The CDR3 is 16 residues long. CDR1 and CDR2 (germline): DFQATT, SNEGSKA (reference sequence).

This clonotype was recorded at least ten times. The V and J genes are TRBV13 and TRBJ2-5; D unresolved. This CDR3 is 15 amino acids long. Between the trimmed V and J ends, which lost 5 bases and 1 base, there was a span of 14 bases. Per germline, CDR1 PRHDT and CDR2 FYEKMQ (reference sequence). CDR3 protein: CASSPQTHPQETQYF. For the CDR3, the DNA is TGTGCCAGCAGCCCTCAGACTCACCCCCAAGAGACCCAGTACTTC.

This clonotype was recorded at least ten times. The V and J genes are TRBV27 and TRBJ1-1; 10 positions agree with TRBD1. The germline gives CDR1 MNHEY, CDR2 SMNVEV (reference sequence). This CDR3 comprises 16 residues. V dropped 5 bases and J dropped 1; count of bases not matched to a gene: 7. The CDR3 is CASSRDRGGRNTEAFF. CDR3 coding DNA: TGTGCCAGCAGTAGGGACAGGGGAGGGAGGAACACTGAAGCTTTCTTT.

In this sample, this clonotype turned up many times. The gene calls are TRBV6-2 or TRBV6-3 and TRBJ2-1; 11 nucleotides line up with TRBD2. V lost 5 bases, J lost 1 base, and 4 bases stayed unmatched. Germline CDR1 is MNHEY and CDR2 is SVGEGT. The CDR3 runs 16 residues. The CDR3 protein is CASSVAGGPSYNEQFF. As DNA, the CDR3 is TGTGCCAGCAGTGTAGCGGGGGGGCCGTCCTACAATGAGCAGTTCTTC.

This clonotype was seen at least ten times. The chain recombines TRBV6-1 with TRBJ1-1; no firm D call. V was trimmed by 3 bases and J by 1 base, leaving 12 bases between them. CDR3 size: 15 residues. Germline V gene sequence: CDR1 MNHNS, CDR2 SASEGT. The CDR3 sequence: CASSELGRRNTEAFF. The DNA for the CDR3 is TGTGCCAGCAGTGAGCTCGGCAGGCGGAACACTGAAGCTTTCTTT.